The 15 T cell receptor beta chains presented below share a single source sample, sequenced in a study of blood T cell repertoires in COVID-19. The method was immunoSEQ multiplex PCR; TCRdb's version includes in-frame clones alone and lacks a portion of them. Of roughly 80,000 clones in the sample, 87% are singletons; the top ten hold roughly 5.3%. Sequenced: peripheral blood. The source of these receptors is a woman older than 75 with active or convalescent COVID-19.

This chain connects TRBV6-5 to TRBJ2-7, with a possible D match to TRBD2 (5 bases). V was trimmed by 2 bases and J by 2 bases, leaving 10 bases between them. CDR3 length: 14 amino acids. Germline CDR1 MNHEY, CDR2 SVGAGI. This CDR3 reads CASSYRTDAYEQYF. The CDR3 bases are TGTGCCAGCAGTTACCGGACTGACGCCTACGAGCAGTACTTC.

Points on this clone: This specimen includes other DNA sequences encoding the same CDR3. V gene TRBV18 combines with J gene TRBJ2-7; the match to TRBD2 covers 7 bases. CDR1 is KGHSH and CDR2 is LQKENI in the germline V gene. With 4 bases clipped from V and 3 bases from J, the junction kept 3 bases outside the gene matches. This CDR3 has 13 amino acids. The chain's CDR3 is CASSRGGSYEQYF. CDR3 nucleotides: TGTGCCAGCTCACGAGGCGGGAGCTACGAGCAGTACTTC.

The rearrangement uses TRBV7-8 and TRBJ2-3; TRBD1 matches at 12 bases. This CDR3 region has 16 residues. Germline values: CDR1 SGHVS, CDR2 FQNEAQ. J gave up 6 bases and V 5 bases, and 9 bases lay outside the gene matches. The CDR3 loop is CASSPTRDRGRDTQYF. CDR3 nucleotides: TGTGCCAGCAGCCCGACTAGGGACAGGGGGCGCGATACGCAGTATTTT.

V usage is TRBV7-6 and J usage is TRBJ2-1; TRBD2 matches 7 bases. This CDR3 spans 16 amino acids. Germline CDR1 reads SGHVS; CDR2 reads FNYEAQ. J was trimmed by 5 bases and V by 5 bases; bases with no gene match: 12. The CDR3: CASSPFEASGNNEQFF. The DNA for the CDR3 is TGTGCCAGCAGCCCCTTTGAGGCTAGCGGAAACAATGAGCAGTTCTTC.

The chain couples TRBV27 to TRBJ1-2; TRBD1 agrees at 7 bases. The junction had 9 bases not matched to a gene; V was cut back by 0 bases and J by 8 bases. The CDR3 totals 15 residues. From germline, CDR1 is MNHEY and CDR2 SMNVEV (reference sequence). The CDR3 DNA reads as TGTGCCAGCAGTTTATCCCTGACAGGGATAAAAGGCTACACCTTC. Protein sequence: CASSLSLTGIKGYTF.

The chain joins TRBV7-2 to TRBJ2-7; 7 nucleotides agree with TRBD2. J lost 3 bases, V lost 3 bases, and 8 bases had no gene match. Germline values: CDR1 SGHTA, CDR2 FQGNSA. The CDR3 has 15 amino acids. CDR3 protein: CASSFGRGSYYEQYF. The CDR3 DNA reads TGTGCCAGCAGCTTTGGTCGCGGGAGCTACTACGAGCAGTACTTC.

This chain uses TRBV30 with TRBJ2-7, with 8 bases aligning to TRBD2. The junction had 4 bases not matched to a gene; V was cut back by 6 bases and J by 0 bases. The CDR3 has 13 residues. Germline V gene data show CDR1 as GTSNPN and CDR2 as SVGIG (reference sequence). This CDR3 is CACQRGPSYEQYF. The CDR3 DNA follows: TGTGCCTGCCAGCGGGGGCCCTCCTACGAGCAGTACTTC.

The chain is built from TRBV27 and TRBJ2-7; TRBD2 agrees at 7 bases. This CDR3 spans 14 amino acids. Germline loops: CDR1 MNHEY, CDR2 SMNVEV (reference sequence). V was clipped by 5 bases and J by 7 bases; unmatched bases: 11. CDR3 amino acids: CASSRQGGDGEQYF. The CDR3 DNA sequence: TGTGCCAGCAGTCGGCAGGGAGGGGATGGGGAGCAGTACTTC.

V and J are TRBV27 and TRBJ2-3; D may be TRBD2 (5 bases). CDR3 length equals 13 residues. Germline V gene sequence: CDR1 MNHEY, CDR2 SMNVEV (reference sequence). The V end lost 2 bases, the J end lost 6 bases, and 9 bases lay between the germline ends. In DNA, the CDR3 is TGTGCCAGCAGTTTAGAGGGTCCCGATACGCAGTATTTT. Translation: CASSLEGPDTQYF.

The chain has TRBV7-2 and TRBJ2-3, with TRBD2 matching over 16 bases. The germline V gene encodes CDR1 SGHTA and CDR2 FQGNSA. CDR3 length: 16 residues. V gave up 5 bases and J gave up 8 bases; unmatched junction bases: 7. In nucleotides, the CDR3 is TGTGCCAGCAGCCGGGAAGGGACTAGCGGGAGGGGTACGCAGTATTTT. Translated, it gives CASSREGTSGRGTQYF.

This sequence joins TRBV6-1 and TRBJ2-5, with D maybe TRBD1 (5 bases). V lost 2 bases and J 4 bases, leaving 17 bases between the germline ends. Germline assignment: CDR1 MNHNS and CDR2 SASEGT. The CDR3 has 16 amino acids. The CDR3 loop is CASSEQGMGWGETQYF. Written as DNA, the CDR3 is TGTGCCAGCAGTGAACAGGGCATGGGATGGGGAGAGACCCAGTACTTC.

The chain uses TRBV28 and TRBJ1-5; D perhaps matches TRBD1 (6 bases). The CDR3 covers 15 residues. V lost 6 bases, J lost 2 bases, and 14 bases lay in between. CDR1 and CDR2 (germline): MDHEN, SYDVKM. In nucleotides, the CDR3 is TGTGCCAGCAGCCGAGGGGGAGGGGGCAATCAGCCCCAGCATTTT. It yields the protein CASSRGGGGNQPQHF.

The gene calls are TRBV9 and TRBJ2-7; TRBD2 matches 12 bases. Per the germline V gene, CDR1 is SGDLS and CDR2 is YYNGEE. J gave up 6 bases and V 4 bases, and 17 bases lay outside the gene matches. The CDR3 has 18 amino acids. The CDR3 sequence: CASSPGLAGRQFYSEQYF. CDR3 in DNA: TGTGCCAGCAGCCCCGGACTAGCGGGACGCCAATTCTACTCCGAGCAGTACTTC.

This chain joins TRBV7-2 and TRBJ2-1; 8 positions match TRBD2. The V gene end was trimmed by 3 bases and the J gene end by 6 bases; junction bases not matched to a gene: 10. Germline CDR1 and CDR2: SGHTA and FQGNSA. The CDR3 is made up of 16 amino acids. The CDR3 sequence is CASSFTGTRVGNEQFF. CDR3 sequence (DNA): TGTGCCAGCAGCTTTACCGGGACTAGGGTTGGCAATGAGCAGTTCTTC.

The chain couples TRBV24-1 to TRBJ2-3, with D possibly TRBD2 on 6 matching bases. The length of the CDR3 is 13 residues. The V end was cut by 5 bases, the J end by 6 bases, with 11 bases between. Germline V lookup: CDR1 KGHDR, CDR2 SFDVKD. CDR3 in amino acids: CATSGGAWDTQYF. CDR3 nucleotides: TGTGCCACCAGTGGCGGGGCATGGGATACGCAGTATTTT.